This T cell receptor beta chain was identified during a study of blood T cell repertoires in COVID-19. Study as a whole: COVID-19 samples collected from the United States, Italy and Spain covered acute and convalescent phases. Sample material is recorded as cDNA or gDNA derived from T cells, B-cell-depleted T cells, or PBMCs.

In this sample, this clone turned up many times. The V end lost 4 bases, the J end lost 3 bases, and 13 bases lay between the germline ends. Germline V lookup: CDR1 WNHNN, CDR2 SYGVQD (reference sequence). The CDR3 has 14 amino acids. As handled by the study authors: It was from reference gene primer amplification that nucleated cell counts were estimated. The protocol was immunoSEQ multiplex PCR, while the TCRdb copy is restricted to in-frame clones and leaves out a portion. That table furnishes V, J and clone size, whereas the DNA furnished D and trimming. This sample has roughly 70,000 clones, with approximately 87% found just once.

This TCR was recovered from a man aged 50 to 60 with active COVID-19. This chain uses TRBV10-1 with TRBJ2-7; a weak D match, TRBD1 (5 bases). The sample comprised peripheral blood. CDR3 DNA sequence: TGCGCCAGCAGTGCCTCCGGACAAGACTACGAGCAGTACTTC. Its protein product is CASSASGQDYEQYF.